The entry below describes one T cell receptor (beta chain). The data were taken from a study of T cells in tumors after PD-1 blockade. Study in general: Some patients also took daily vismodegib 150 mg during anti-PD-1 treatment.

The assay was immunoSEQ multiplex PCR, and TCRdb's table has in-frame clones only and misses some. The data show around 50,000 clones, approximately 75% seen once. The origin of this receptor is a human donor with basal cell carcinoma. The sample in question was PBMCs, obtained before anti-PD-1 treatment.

The CDR3 loop reads CSVAPGTGELFF. As DNA, the CDR3 is TGCAGCGTAGCCCCGGGCACCGGGGAGCTGTTTTTT. The chain employs TRBV29-1 and TRBJ2-2, with no clear D. This CDR3 region has 12 residues. V lost 6 bases and J 4 bases, leaving 9 bases between the germline ends. Germline V gene lookup returns CDR1 SQVTM and CDR2 ANQGSEA.